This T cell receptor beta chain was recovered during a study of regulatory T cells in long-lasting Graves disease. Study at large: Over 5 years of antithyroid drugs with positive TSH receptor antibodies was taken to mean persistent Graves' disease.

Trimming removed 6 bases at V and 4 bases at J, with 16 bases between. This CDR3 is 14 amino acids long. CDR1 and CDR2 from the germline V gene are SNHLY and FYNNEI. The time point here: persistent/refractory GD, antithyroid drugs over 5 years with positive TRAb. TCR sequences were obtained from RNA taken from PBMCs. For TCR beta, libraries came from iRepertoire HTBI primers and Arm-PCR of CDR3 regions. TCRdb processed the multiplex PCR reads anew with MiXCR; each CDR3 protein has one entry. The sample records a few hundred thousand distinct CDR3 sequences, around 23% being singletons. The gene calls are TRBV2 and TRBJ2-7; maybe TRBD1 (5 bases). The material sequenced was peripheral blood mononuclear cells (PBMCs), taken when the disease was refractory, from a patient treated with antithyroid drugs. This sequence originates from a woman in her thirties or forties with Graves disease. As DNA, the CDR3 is TGTGCCAGCAGGGCCCAGGGATCCTCTTACGAGCAGTACTTC. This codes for CASRAQGSSYEQYF.